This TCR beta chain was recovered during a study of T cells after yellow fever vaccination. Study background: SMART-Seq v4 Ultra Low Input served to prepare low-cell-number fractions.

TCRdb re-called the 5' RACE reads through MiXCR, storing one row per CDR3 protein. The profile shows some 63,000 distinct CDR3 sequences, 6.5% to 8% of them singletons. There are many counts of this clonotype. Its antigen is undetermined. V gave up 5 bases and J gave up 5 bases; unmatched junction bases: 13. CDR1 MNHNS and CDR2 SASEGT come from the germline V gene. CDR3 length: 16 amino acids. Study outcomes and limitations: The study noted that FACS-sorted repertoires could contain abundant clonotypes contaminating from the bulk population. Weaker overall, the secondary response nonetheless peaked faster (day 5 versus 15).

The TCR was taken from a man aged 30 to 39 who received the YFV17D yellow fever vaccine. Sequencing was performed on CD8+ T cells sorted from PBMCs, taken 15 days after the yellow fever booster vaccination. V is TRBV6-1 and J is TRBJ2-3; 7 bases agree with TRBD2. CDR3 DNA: TGTGCCAGCAGTCCCTGGGGCTGGGAGGGCCAAGATACGCAGTATTTT. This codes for CASSPWGWEGQDTQYF.